This TCR beta chain was found in a study of blood T cells in healthy people across ages. This CDR3 is built from 14 residues. CDR1 is MNHNS and CDR2 is SASEGT in the germline V gene. The V end was cut by 0 bases, the J end by 2 bases, with 7 bases between. Combining a sample-barcoded 5' primer with a J-beta primer mix, a second PCR ran for roughly 7 to 12 cycles. The template-switch adaptor, which had 12 random nucleotides, put a tag on each cDNA molecule. TCRdb processed the 5' RACE reads anew with MiXCR; each CDR3 protein has one entry. The table shows over 550,000 distinct CDR3 sequences, with approximately 30% occurring only once. Each individual donor underwent a draw of ten milliliters of peripheral blood.

The source material was blood. The J gene is TRBJ1-1, the V gene TRBV6-1; the D gene is possibly TRBD1 (5 bases). The source of this sequence is a woman at least 80 years old in good health. Written as DNA, the CDR3 is TGTGCCAGCAGTGAAGCTGACAGAAACACTGAAGCTTTCTTT. This encodes CASSEADRNTEAFF.